This T cell receptor beta chain appears in the sequencing data of a study of post-analysis software for immune sequencing data. Turning to the study itself: Disease courses included relapsing-remitting, secondary progressive and progressive-relapsing multiple sclerosis. Study observations and caveats: TRBV5-6, TRBV5-1 and TRBV20-1 were among a few TRBV segments more frequent in patients than controls. Diversity measured as normalized Chao1 was significantly lower in multiple sclerosis patients than in controls. Strong co-clustering by F measure was evident for samples that had been prepared in the same batch.

To note about this clonotype: Antigen unknown.

Unique molecular identifiers were carried by the TCR beta cDNA libraries. Input populations of 1 to 10 million T cells gave rise to hundreds of thousands of cDNA molecules. TCRdb re-called the PCR reads with MiXCR, one entry per CDR3 protein. The sample gives roughly 400,000 distinct CDR3 sequences, less than 40% of which show up once; around 8% is in the top ten. Germline-derived CDR1 and CDR2 are SQVTM and ANQGSEA. The CDR3 spans 12 residues. Trimming shortened V by 5 bases and J by 8 bases, and 12 bases separated the two germline ends. The source material was blood. The clonotype originates from a girl aged 2-10 years with multiple sclerosis. This chain connects TRBV29-1 to TRBJ1-4; TRBD1 is a possible D gene (5 bases). CDR3 coding DNA: TGCAGCGTTTGGGGGAGAGACGAAAAACTGTTTTTT. It is translated as CSVWGRDEKLFF.